This T cell receptor beta chain emerged from a study of blood T cell repertoires in COVID-19. Assay: immunoSEQ multiplex PCR; the TCRdb copy retains only in-frame clones and omits some. Of roughly 70,000 clones listed, approximately 80% are singletons. The CDR3 loop spans 13 amino acids. V trimming: 6 bases; J trimming: 15 bases; junction bases outside the gene matches: 11. Input material: peripheral blood. The rearrangement uses TRBV12-3 or TRBV12-4 and TRBJ1-6, with 7 bases aligning to TRBD1. This clonotype was sampled from a woman in her sixties with acute or convalescent COVID-19. CDR3 residues: CASRATGTYLLHF. The CDR3 region has the DNA TGTGCCAGCAGGGCGACAGGGACCTATCTCCTCCACTTT.